The 30 T cell receptor beta chains listed next were all sequenced from one sample in a study of T-cell reconstitution after alpha-beta-depleted transplantation in children. It was with unique molecular identifiers that the TCRbeta library was prepared. TCRdb re-analysed the PCR reads in MiXCR, keeping a single row per CDR3 protein. This sample yields about 980,000 distinct CDR3 sequences, of which roughly 29% are seen a single time; about 28% belongs to the top ten. The specimen was PBMCs, mostly from graft donor cells, collected 360 days after TCRalphabeta/CD19-depleted stem cell transplant. The source of these receptors is a boy in the first two years of life who had a stem cell transplant for SCID, so the T cells may come from the graft donor.

In this sample, this clonotype turned up a few times. The V call is TRBV20-1, the J call TRBJ1-1; no definite D call. This CDR3 is 11 amino acids long. The germline V gene encodes CDR1 DFQATT and CDR2 SNEGSKA (reference sequence). V was trimmed by 4 bases and J by 8 bases, leaving 11 bases between them. This chain's CDR3 is CSANPREEAFF. DNA for the CDR3: TGCAGTGCTAACCCTCGGGAGGAAGCTTTCTTT.

This clonotype came up a few times. V gene TRBV20-1 combines with J gene TRBJ2-5; D gene unclear. CDR1 and CDR2 from the germline V gene are DFQATT and SNEGSKA (reference sequence). The V and J ends lost 3 bases and 3 bases respectively, with 5 bases between them. The CDR3 is made up of 11 amino acids. The CDR3 spells CSASEEETQYF. The CDR3, as DNA: TGCAGTGCTAGCGAGGAAGAGACCCAGTACTTC.

The gene calls are TRBV3-1 and TRBJ1-1; D not certain. The CDR3 has 13 residues. V lost 4 bases and J lost 2, with 8 bases in between. Germline V gives CDR1 LGHDT, CDR2 YNNKEL (reference sequence). CDR3 coding DNA: TGTGCCAGCAGCCTGCAGGATAACACTGAAGCTTTCTTT. The encoded protein is CASSLQDNTEAFF. The complete variable domain, with remaining parts taken from reference TRBV3-1 and TRBJ1-1, reads DTAVSQTPKYLVTQMGNDKSIKCEQNLGHDTMYWYKQDSKKFLKIMFSYNNKELIINETVPNRFSPKSPDKAHLNLHINSLELGDSAVYFCASSLQDNTEAFFGQGTRLTVV.

The chain is built from TRBV7-9 and TRBJ1-5; TRBD1 aligns across 9 bases. The CDR3 has 15 residues. V lost 3 bases, J lost 4 bases, and 4 bases stayed unmatched. Germline values: CDR1 SEHNR, CDR2 FQNEAQ (reference sequence). CDR3 loop: CASSFGTGLNQPQHF. CDR3 nucleotides: TGTGCCAGCAGCTTCGGGACAGGGCTGAATCAGCCCCAGCATTTT.

This rearrangement joins TRBV12-3 or TRBV12-4 to TRBJ1-4; D remains unclear. The length of the CDR3 is 16 residues. The V end lost 3 bases, the J end lost 3 bases, and 14 bases lay between the germline ends. CDR3 DNA: TGTGCCAGCAGTTTTTTGCAGAGGGCCCCTAATGAAAAACTGTTTTTT. Translated: CASSFLQRAPNEKLFF.

The chain carries TRBV20-1 and TRBJ2-5; no reliable D call. CDR1 is DFQATT, CDR2 SNEGSKA, per germline (reference sequence). Trimming cost V 4 bases and J 1 base, with 10 bases left between them. The CDR3 loop spans 13 amino acids. CDR3 protein: CSAIVFSQETQYF. CDR3 DNA sequence: TGCAGTGCTATCGTCTTTTCCCAAGAGACCCAGTACTTC.

This clonotype was observed a few times. The V and J genes are TRBV13 and TRBJ2-7; 7 bases are a match to TRBD1. The CDR3 has 15 residues. Losses at the gene ends were 0 bases for V and 5 bases for J; bases not matched to a gene: 7. Per germline, CDR1 PRHDT and CDR2 FYEKMQ (reference sequence). The CDR3: CASSLGGQGVNEQYF. The CDR3 DNA sequence: TGTGCCAGCAGCTTAGGGGGGCAGGGGGTCAACGAGCAGTACTTC.

The V and J genes are TRBV6-5 and TRBJ1-5, with D perhaps TRBD1 (6 bases). V was clipped by 2 bases and J by 0 bases, with 11 bases between them. The CDR3 consists of 16 residues. Germline V gene data show CDR1 as MNHEY and CDR2 as SVGAGI. The CDR3, as DNA: TGTGCCAGCAGTTACAAGGCAGGGGATAGCAATCAGCCCCAGCATTTT. Translating it yields CASSYKAGDSNQPQHF.

This clonotype has a handful of counts. The V and J genes are TRBV3-1 and TRBJ1-1; possibly TRBD1 for D (6 bases). CDR1 and CDR2 (germline): LGHDT, YNNKEL (reference sequence). The germline V and J ends were trimmed by 4 bases and 7 bases, with 13 bases remaining between them. The length of the CDR3 is 13 residues. CDR3 region: CASSPRGWGEAFF. The CDR3 DNA sequence: TGTGCCAGCAGCCCCAGGGGTTGGGGTGAAGCTTTCTTT. Full variable domain (outside the CDR3, taken from reference TRBV3-1 and TRBJ1-1): DTAVSQTPKYLVTQMGNDKSIKCEQNLGHDTMYWYKQDSKKFLKIMFSYNNKELIINETVPNRFSPKSPDKAHLNLHINSLELGDSAVYFCASSPRGWGEAFFGQGTRLTVV.

This clonotype was picked up a small number of times. The chain carries TRBV13 and TRBJ2-2; D possibly uses TRBD1 or TRBD2 (5 bases each). Trimming cost V 0 bases and J 4 bases, with 18 bases left between them. The length of the CDR3 is 18 residues. The germline CDR1 and CDR2 sequences are PRHDT and FYEKMQ (reference sequence). CDR3 protein: CASSLGVGRLRGTGELFF. The CDR3, as DNA: TGTGCCAGCAGCTTAGGGGTGGGACGATTGAGAGGCACCGGGGAGCTGTTTTTT.

V and J are TRBV6-1 and TRBJ1-5; D is possibly TRBD1 (5 bases). This CDR3 spans 13 amino acids. The V gene's germline CDR1 is MNHNS and CDR2 SASEGT. The germline V and J ends were trimmed by 7 bases and 5 bases, with 12 bases remaining between them. For the CDR3, the DNA is TGTGCCAGCACCTCCCTGGGGGATCAGCCCCAGCATTTT. Translated, it gives CASTSLGDQPQHF.

This clonotype was detected only a few times. The rearrangement uses TRBV7-3 and TRBJ2-1, with TRBD1 matching 7 bases. Germline trimming cut 5 bases from V and 8 bases from J; bases unmatched to any gene: 12. The CDR3 spans 15 residues. Germline V lookup: CDR1 SGHTA, CDR2 FQGTGA. The CDR3 sequence: CASSPNMTGPHEQFF. DNA of the CDR3: TGTGCCAGCAGCCCGAACATGACAGGGCCCCATGAGCAGTTCTTC.

The CDR3 DNA sequence: TGTGCCAGCAGCCAAGATGGTAGCGGGGGGGCTCGGGAGCAGTTCTTC. Encoded protein: CASSQDGSGGAREQFF. The rearrangement joins TRBV3-1 to TRBJ2-1; 11 bases fit TRBD2. Germline assignment: CDR1 LGHDT and CDR2 YNNKEL (reference sequence). The CDR3 has 16 residues. V lost 0 bases to trimming and J lost 10 bases; unmatched junction nucleotides: 8.

The CDR3 DNA is TGTGCCAGCTCACCAGCGGGACTAGCAAACACCGGGGAGCTGTTTTTT. As protein: CASSPAGLANTGELFF. The chain combines TRBV18 with TRBJ2-2; 9 nucleotides agree with TRBD2. After removal of 2 bases from V and 2 bases from J, the junction contained 3 bases not matched to a gene. CDR3 length: 16 residues. Germline CDR1 reads KGHSH; CDR2 reads LQKENI.

This clonotype was found a few times. The limits of the CDR3 on the DNA are not certain, so only TCRdb's listed CDR3 is given. The V gene is TRBV12-3 or TRBV12-4, the J gene TRBJ2-1; whether TRBD2, the table's D call, matches the DNA was not checked. With termini counted, the CDR3 has 15 amino acids. The CDR3: CASSTSGLADHEQFF.

This clonotype was recorded a few times. The chain recombines TRBV6-1 with TRBJ2-7; 8 bases are shared with TRBD2. Unmatched junction bases numbered 7, after V lost 7 bases and J lost 2 bases. CDR1 and CDR2 (germline): MNHNS, SASEGT. CDR3 length equals 14 residues. CDR3 residues: CASTVAGPPYEQYF. CDR3 bases: TGTGCCAGCACCGTAGCGGGACCGCCCTACGAGCAGTACTTC.

The CDR3 loop reads CASSPLSTREQYF. In DNA form, the CDR3 reads TGTGCCAGCTCCCCTTTATCAACGCGCGAGCAGTACTTC. V gene TRBV18 combines with J gene TRBJ2-7; unclear D gene. The CDR3 loop spans 13 amino acids. CDR1 and CDR2 (germline): KGHSH, LQKENI. The ends were cut back, 6 bases at V and 6 bases at J, with 15 bases in the middle.

This clonotype came up a few times. The V gene is TRBV2, the J gene TRBJ2-5; no clear D. Germline CDR1 is SNHLY and CDR2 is FYNNEI. The CDR3 covers 12 residues. Between the trimmed V and J ends, which lost 6 bases and 0 bases, there was a span of 5 bases. Here the CDR3 reads CASSKYQETQYF. CDR3 DNA: TGTGCCAGCAGCAAGTACCAAGAGACCCAGTACTTC.

This clonotype was recorded a few times. The chain carries TRBV12-3 or TRBV12-4 and TRBJ2-3; a possible D gene is TRBD2 (7 bases). Trimming took 4 bases from V and 2 from J, leaving 19 bases between them. CDR3 length: 17 residues. The CDR3 DNA reads as TGTGCCAGCAGTTCGTTAGCGGGCGGACAGATCACAGATACGCAGTATTTT. Protein sequence: CASSSLAGGQITDTQYF.

The J gene is TRBJ1-4, the V gene TRBV5-6; possibly TRBD1 for D (6 bases). Germline-derived CDR1 and CDR2 are SGHDT and YYEEEE. The V end lost 3 bases, the J end lost 8 bases, and 17 bases lay between the germline ends. The CDR3 length is 15 residues. This CDR3 is CASSYSRGIREKLFF. CDR3 sequence (DNA): TGTGCCAGCAGCTACTCCAGGGGAATAAGGGAAAAACTGTTTTTT.

The chain carries TRBV4-3 and TRBJ1-4, with D possibly matching TRBD1 (5 bases). Trimming shortened V by 0 bases and J by 7 bases, and 15 bases separated the two germline ends. Per the germline V gene, CDR1 is LGHNA and CDR2 is YSLEER. The CDR3 extends over 16 amino acids. Written as DNA, the CDR3 is TGCGCCAGCAGCCAAGATCCGGCGGGGCAGCTTGAAAAACTGTTTTTT. It encodes CASSQDPAGQLEKLFF.

The gene calls are TRBV6-5 and TRBJ2-5, with 9 bases fitting TRBD1. The CDR3 runs 15 residues. The V segment lost 2 bases and the J segment 3 bases; nucleotides outside the gene matches: 4. The germline gives CDR1 MNHEY, CDR2 SVGAGI. In nucleotides, the CDR3 is TGTGCCAGCAGTTACGGGACAGGGATTGAAGAGACCCAGTACTTC. Protein: CASSYGTGIEETQYF.

This clonotype was counted only a few times. J is TRBJ2-1 and V is TRBV5-6, with D unclear. V was pared by 1 base and J by 0 bases, with 8 bases between. The CDR3 length is 15 residues. Per germline, CDR1 SGHDT and CDR2 YYEEEE. CDR3 sequence: CASSLNQDSYNEQFF. CDR3 coding DNA: TGTGCCAGCAGCTTGAACCAGGACTCCTACAATGAGCAGTTCTTC.

The chain carries TRBV5-1 and TRBJ1-1; D might be TRBD1 (6 bases). Trimming left V 7 bases short and J 2 bases short, with 9 bases between. Germline V CDR1 and CDR2: SGHRS, YFSETQ. CDR3 length: 12 residues. Here the CDR3 DNA reads TGCGCCAGCGGGGACACAAACACTGAAGCTTTCTTT. This encodes CASGDTNTEAFF.

The chain combines TRBV5-1 with TRBJ2-3; TRBD1 aligns across 9 bases. The CDR3 runs to 16 residues. The junction had 8 bases not matched to a gene; V was cut back by 3 bases and J by 3 bases. CDR1 and CDR2 from the germline V gene are SGHRS and YFSETQ. This CDR3 is CASSSGQGPRTDTQYF. DNA for the CDR3: TGCGCCAGCAGCTCAGGACAGGGGCCCCGAACAGATACGCAGTATTTT. Looking up the rest from reference TRBV5-1 and TRBJ2-3 gives the full variable domain: KAGVTQTPRYLIKTRGQQVTLSCSPISGHRSVSWYQQTPGQGLQFLFEYFSETQRNKGNFPGRFSGRQFSNSRSEMNVSTLELGDSALYLCASSSGQGPRTDTQYFGPGTRLTVL.

This clonotype was counted many times. The rearrangement uses TRBV7-3 and TRBJ1-1; a possible D gene is TRBD1 (5 bases). The CDR3 totals 14 residues. The V and J ends lost 10 bases and 4 bases respectively, with 19 bases between them. From germline, CDR1 is SGHTA and CDR2 FQGTGA. CDR3 nucleotide sequence: TGTGCCACCCTGACAGACCCTACGGCCACTGAAGCTTTCTTT. Translated, it gives CATLTDPTATEAFF.

V gene TRBV11-2 combines with J gene TRBJ2-3; D is undetermined. The CDR3 runs to 14 residues. Germline loops: CDR1 SGHAT, CDR2 FQNNGV. Trimming stripped 5 bases from V and 2 bases from J, with 11 bases between. The CDR3 is CASSPQDSTDTQYF. CDR3 bases: TGTGCCAGCAGCCCACAAGACTCCACAGATACGCAGTATTTT.

The chain links TRBV29-1 to TRBJ2-3; D might be TRBD1 (6 bases). The CDR3 loop spans 13 amino acids. The germline gives CDR1 SQVTM, CDR2 ANQGSEA. Trimming removed 6 bases at V and 4 bases at J, with 14 bases between. This chain's CDR3 is CSVTGLAPDTQYF. The CDR3 DNA reads as TGCAGCGTAACAGGGTTAGCGCCAGATACGCAGTATTTT.

This clonotype was found a few times. The rearrangement uses TRBV20-1 and TRBJ1-4; the D is unclear. Germline V gene lookup returns CDR1 DFQATT and CDR2 SNEGSKA (reference sequence). The CDR3 spans 12 residues. Trimming took off 5 bases at V and 4 bases at J, with 8 bases between the two ends. The DNA for the CDR3 is TGCAGTGCTCGGGAGTTTAATGAAAAACTGTTTTTT. This translates into CSAREFNEKLFF.

This chain connects TRBV20-1 to TRBJ1-2; 9 bases fit TRBD1. The germline V gene encodes CDR1 DFQATT and CDR2 SNEGSKA (reference sequence). This CDR3 contains 13 residues. Trimming cost V 6 bases and J 4 bases; bases outside gene matches: 6. The CDR3 sequence is CSARTGEGYGYTF. For the CDR3, the DNA is TGCAGTGCCAGGACAGGGGAGGGCTATGGCTACACCTTC.